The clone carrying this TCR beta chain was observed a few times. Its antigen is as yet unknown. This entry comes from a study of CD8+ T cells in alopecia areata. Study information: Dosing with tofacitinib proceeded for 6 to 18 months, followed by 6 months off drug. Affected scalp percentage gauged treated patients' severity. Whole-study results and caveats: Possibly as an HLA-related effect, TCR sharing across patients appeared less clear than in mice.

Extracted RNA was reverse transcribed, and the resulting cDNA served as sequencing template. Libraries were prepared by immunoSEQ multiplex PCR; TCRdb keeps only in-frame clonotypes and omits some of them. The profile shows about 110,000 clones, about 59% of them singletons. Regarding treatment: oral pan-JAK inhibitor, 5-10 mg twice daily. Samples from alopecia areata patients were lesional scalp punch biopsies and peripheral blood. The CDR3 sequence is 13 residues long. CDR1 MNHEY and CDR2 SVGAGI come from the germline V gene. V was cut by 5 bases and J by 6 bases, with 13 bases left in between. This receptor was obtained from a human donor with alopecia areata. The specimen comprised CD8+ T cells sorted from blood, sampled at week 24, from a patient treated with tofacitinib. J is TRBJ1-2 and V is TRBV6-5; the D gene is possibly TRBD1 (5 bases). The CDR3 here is CASSNGGGDGYTF. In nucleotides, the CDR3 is TGTGCCAGCAGTAACGGGGGAGGCGATGGCTACACCTTC.